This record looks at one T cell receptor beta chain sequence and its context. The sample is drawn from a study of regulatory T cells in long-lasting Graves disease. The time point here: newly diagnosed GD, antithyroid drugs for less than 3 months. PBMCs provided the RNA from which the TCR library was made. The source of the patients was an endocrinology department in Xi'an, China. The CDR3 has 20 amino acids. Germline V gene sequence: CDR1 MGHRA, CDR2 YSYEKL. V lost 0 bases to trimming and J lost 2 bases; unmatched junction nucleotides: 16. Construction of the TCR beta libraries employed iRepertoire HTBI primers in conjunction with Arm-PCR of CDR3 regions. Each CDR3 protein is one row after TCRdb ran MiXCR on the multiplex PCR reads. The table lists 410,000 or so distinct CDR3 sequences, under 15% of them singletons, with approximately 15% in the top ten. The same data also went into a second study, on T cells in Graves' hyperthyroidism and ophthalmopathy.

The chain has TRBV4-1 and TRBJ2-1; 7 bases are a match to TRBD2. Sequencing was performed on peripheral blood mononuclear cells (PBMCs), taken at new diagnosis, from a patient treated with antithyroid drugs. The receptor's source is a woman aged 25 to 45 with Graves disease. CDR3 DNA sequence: TGCGCCAGCAGCCAAGATTACGAGGGAGGGCCCCCCCGAACCTACAATGAGCAGTTCTTC. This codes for CASSQDYEGGPPRTYNEQFF.